The text below deals with one TCR beta chain. Its target is unknown. This sample stems from a study of cytomegalovirus exposure and HLA in healthy donors. Study results and limitations: Segments of the TCR beta V type were, in most cases, productive about 87% or about 30% of the time in an earlier analysis. Later analysis suggested most CMV-associated TCR beta chains were HLA-restricted. Investigators reported approximately 150 TCR beta chains as tied to cytomegalovirus.

The CDR3 runs 14 residues. The germline CDR1 and CDR2 sequences are GTSNPN and SVGIG (reference sequence). The V and J ends lost 2 bases and 2 bases respectively, with 12 bases between them. Primers included in the PCR were 60 Vbeta and 13 Jbeta primers. Clones were read by immunoSEQ multiplex PCR, and TCRdb kept only the in-frame ones, dropping some. The sample lists about 210,000 clones; approximately 80% were seen once. The sequenced sample consisted of PBMCs. The clonotype was recovered from a man in his forties or fifties in good health and CMV-seropositive. The chain is built from TRBV30 and TRBJ1-1, with D perhaps TRBD1 (6 bases). CDR3 sequence (DNA): TGTGCCTGGAGTTGGGAGGGGGGAAACACTGAAGCTTTCTTT. Its translation: CAWSWEGGNTEAFF.